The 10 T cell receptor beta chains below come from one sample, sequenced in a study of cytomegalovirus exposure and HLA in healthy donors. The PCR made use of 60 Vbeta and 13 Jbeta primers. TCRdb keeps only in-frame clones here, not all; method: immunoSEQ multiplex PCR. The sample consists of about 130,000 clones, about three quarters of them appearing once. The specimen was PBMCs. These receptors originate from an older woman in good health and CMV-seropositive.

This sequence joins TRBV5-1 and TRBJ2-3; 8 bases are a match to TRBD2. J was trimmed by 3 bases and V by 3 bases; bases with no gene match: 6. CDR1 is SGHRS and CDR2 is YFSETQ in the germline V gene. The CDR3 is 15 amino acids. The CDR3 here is CASSSPGLETDTQYF. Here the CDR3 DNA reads TGCGCCAGCAGCTCGCCGGGACTAGAGACAGATACGCAGTATTTT.

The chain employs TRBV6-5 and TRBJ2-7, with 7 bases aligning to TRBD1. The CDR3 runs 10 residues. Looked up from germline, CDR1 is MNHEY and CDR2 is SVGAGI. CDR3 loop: CGQGFYEQYF. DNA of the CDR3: TGTGGACAGGGCTTCTACGAGCAGTACTTC.

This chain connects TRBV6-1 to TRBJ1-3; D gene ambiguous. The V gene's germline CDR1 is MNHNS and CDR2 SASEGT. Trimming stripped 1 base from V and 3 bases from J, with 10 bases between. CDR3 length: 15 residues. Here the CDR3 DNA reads TGTGCCAGCAGTGAAGTCAGCGTCTTTGGAAACACCATATATTTT. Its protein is CASSEVSVFGNTIYF.

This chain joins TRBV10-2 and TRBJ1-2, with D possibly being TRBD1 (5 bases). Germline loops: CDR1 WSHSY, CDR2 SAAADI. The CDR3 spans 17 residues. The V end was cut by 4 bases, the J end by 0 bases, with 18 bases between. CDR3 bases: TGCGCCAGCAGTGGCCTAATCCCGGGACTCGCTAACTATGGCTACACCTTC. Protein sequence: CASSGLIPGLANYGYTF.

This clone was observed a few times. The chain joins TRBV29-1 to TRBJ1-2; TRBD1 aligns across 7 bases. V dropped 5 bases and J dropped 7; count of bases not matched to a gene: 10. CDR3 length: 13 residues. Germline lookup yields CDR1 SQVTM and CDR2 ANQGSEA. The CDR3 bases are TGCAGCGTTACCGACAGGGCCAAGGTTGGCTACACCTTC. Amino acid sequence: CSVTDRAKVGYTF.

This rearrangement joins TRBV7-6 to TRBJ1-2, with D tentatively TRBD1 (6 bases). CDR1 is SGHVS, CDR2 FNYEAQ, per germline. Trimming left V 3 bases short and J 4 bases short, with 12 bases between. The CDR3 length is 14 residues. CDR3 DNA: TGTGCCAGCAGCTTGGAAGACAGGTCCTATGGCTACACCTTC. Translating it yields CASSLEDRSYGYTF.

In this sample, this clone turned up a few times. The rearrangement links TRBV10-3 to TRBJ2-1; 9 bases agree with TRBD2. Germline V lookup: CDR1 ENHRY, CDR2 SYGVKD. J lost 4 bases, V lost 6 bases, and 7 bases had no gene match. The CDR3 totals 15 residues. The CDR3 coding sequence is TGTGCCATCAGGCTATCTAGCGGGGTTTACAATGAGCAGTTCTTC. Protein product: CAIRLSSGVYNEQFF.

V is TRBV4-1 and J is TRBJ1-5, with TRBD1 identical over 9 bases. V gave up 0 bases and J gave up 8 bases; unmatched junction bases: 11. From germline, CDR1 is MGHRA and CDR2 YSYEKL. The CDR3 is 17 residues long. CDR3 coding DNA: TGCGCCAGCAGCCAAGATAGGTTCACAGGGGGCTCGGAGCCCCAGCATTTT. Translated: CASSQDRFTGGSEPQHF.

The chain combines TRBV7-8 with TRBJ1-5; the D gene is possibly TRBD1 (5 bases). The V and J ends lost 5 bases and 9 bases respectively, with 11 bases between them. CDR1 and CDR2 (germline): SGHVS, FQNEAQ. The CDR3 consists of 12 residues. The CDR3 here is CASSPVQGPQHF. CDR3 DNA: TGTGCCAGCAGCCCCGTCCAGGGGCCCCAGCATTTT.

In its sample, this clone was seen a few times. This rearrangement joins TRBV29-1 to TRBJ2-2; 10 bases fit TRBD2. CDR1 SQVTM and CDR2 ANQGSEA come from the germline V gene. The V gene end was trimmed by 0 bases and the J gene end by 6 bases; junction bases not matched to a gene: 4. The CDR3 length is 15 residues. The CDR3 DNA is TGCAGCGTTGAAGATCCGGGACTAGCGTCCGGGGAGCTGTTTTTT. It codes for CSVEDPGLASGELFF.